One and the same sample provided the 13 T cell receptor beta chains below, sequenced in a study of blood T cell repertoires in COVID-19. TCRdb keeps only in-frame clones here, not all; method: immunoSEQ multiplex PCR. The table lists roughly 230,000 clones, roughly 86% of them singletons. Sequencing was performed on PBMCs or T cells enriched from blood (not recorded which). The receptors shown here come from a woman aged 25 to 45 with acute COVID-19.

On this clone itself: At one boundary the junction diverges from the germline segment, which might be a read error. The V call is TRBV3-1 (or the pseudogene TRBV3-2), the J call TRBJ2-2; 11 bases are a match to TRBD1. CDR1 and CDR2 from the germline V gene are LGHDT and YNNKEL (reference sequence). This CDR3 contains 16 residues. The CDR3 DNA sequence: TGTGCCAGCAGCAAAGACGGGGACAGGGGGGCCGGGGAGCTGTTTTTT. Protein: CASSKDGDRGAGELFF.

The J gene is TRBJ1-1, the V gene TRBV5-8, with D uncertain. The germline V gene has CDR1 SGHTS and CDR2 YDEGEE. The CDR3 length is 15 residues. Between the trimmed V and J ends, which lost 6 bases and 0 bases, there was a span of 15 bases. DNA of the CDR3: TGTGCCAGCACCCCCGCGGGAGGCTTGAACACTGAAGCTTTCTTT. As protein: CASTPAGGLNTEAFF.

The rearrangement links TRBV15 to TRBJ1-3, with D unclear. This CDR3 spans 15 amino acids. Trimming removed 1 base from V and 5 bases from J, with 12 bases in between. CDR1 is LNHNV and CDR2 is YYDKDF in the germline V gene (reference sequence). CDR3 in DNA: TGTGCCACCAGCAGAGCTGGTTACGAGCGAAACACCATATATTTT. Translated: CATSRAGYERNTIYF.

The J gene is TRBJ1-2, the V gene TRBV19; TRBD1 aligns across 7 bases. V shed 5 bases and J 4 bases; nucleotides not matched to a gene: 10. This CDR3 has 15 amino acids. Germline assignment: CDR1 LNHDA and CDR2 SQIVND (reference sequence). CDR3 in DNA: TGTGCCAGTAGTCGGGGGACAGATGACGGCTATGGCTACACCTTC. Protein product: CASSRGTDDGYGYTF.

The rearrangement joins TRBV5-6 to TRBJ2-1, with 11 nucleotides matching TRBD2. The germline gives CDR1 SGHDT, CDR2 YYEEEE. V lost 4 bases to trimming and J lost 7 bases; unmatched junction nucleotides: 7. The CDR3 consists of 15 residues. The CDR3 DNA sequence: TGTGCCAGCAGCCGCGTTAGCGGGGGGGCGAATGAGCAGTTCTTC. The encoded protein is CASSRVSGGANEQFF.

J is TRBJ2-4 and V is TRBV5-4; 7 nucleotides match TRBD1. The CDR3 is 16 amino acids. The germline gives CDR1 SGHNT, CDR2 YYREEE (reference sequence). Unmatched junction bases numbered 4, after V lost 0 bases and J lost 1 base. The CDR3: CASSLAGQPAKNIQYF. The CDR3 region has the DNA TGTGCCAGCAGCTTGGCGGGACAGCCGGCCAAAAACATTCAGTACTTC.

The V call is TRBV2, the J call TRBJ2-1; 7 bases are a match to TRBD2. Germline V gives CDR1 SNHLY, CDR2 FYNNEI. The CDR3 has 15 amino acids. The junction had 6 bases not matched to a gene; V was cut back by 7 bases and J by 0 bases. As DNA, the CDR3 is TGTGCCAGCACCGTACTAGCGAGCTCCTACAATGAGCAGTTCTTC. This gives the protein CASTVLASSYNEQFF. Full variable domain (missing parts from reference TRBV2 and TRBJ2-1): EPEVTQTPSHQVTQMGQEVILRCVPISNHLYFYWYRQILGQKVEFLVSFYNNEISEKSEIFDDQFSVERPDGSNFTLKIRSTKLEDSAMYFCASTVLASSYNEQFFGPGTRLTVL.

The rearrangement links TRBV14 to TRBJ2-5; 7 bases map to TRBD2. Germline lookup yields CDR1 SGHDN and CDR2 FVKESK. The V gene end was trimmed by 2 bases and the J gene end by 5 bases; junction bases not matched to a gene: 8. The CDR3 totals 15 residues. This CDR3 reads CASSQFGLGRETQYF. DNA for the CDR3: TGTGCCAGCAGCCAATTCGGACTAGGCCGGGAGACCCAGTACTTC.

This clone was seen a few times. The CDR3 here is CAWTSGAEKLFF. The CDR3 nucleotides read TGTGCCTGGACTTCCGGAGCTGAAAAACTGTTTTTT. The genes are TRBV30 and TRBJ1-4; D is uncertain. The CDR3 is 12 amino acids. The germline V gene encodes CDR1 GTSNPN and CDR2 SVGIG (reference sequence). Trimming took 4 bases from V and 7 from J, leaving 10 bases between them.

The CDR3 spells CASSIASPRQGLGTEAFF. The CDR3 region has the DNA TGTGCCAGTAGTATAGCCTCCCCTCGACAGGGGCTGGGCACTGAAGCTTTCTTT. The V call is TRBV19, the J call TRBJ1-1, with TRBD1 matching 8 bases. There are 18 residues in the CDR3. The germline V gene has CDR1 LNHDA and CDR2 SQIVND (reference sequence). The trim removed 1 base at V and 4 bases at J, leaving 14 bases unmatched. Based on the CDR3 plus reference TRBV19 and TRBJ1-1, the full variable domain is DGGITQSPKYLFRKEGQNVTLSCEQNLNHDAMYWYRQDPGQGLRLIYYSQIVNDFQKGDIAEGYSVSREKKESFPLTVTSAQKNPTAFYLCASSIASPRQGLGTEAFFGQGTRLTVV.

The rearrangement links TRBV5-6 to TRBJ2-1, with 7 bases aligning to TRBD2. The CDR3 length is 16 residues. The J segment lost 4 bases and the V segment lost 0 bases, leaving 7 bases of the junction unmatched. The V gene's germline CDR1 is SGHDT and CDR2 YYEEEE. Here the CDR3 reads CASSLDSGGGYNEQFF. The CDR3 nucleotides are TGTGCCAGCAGCTTGGACAGCGGCGGGGGATACAATGAGCAGTTCTTC.

This clone was seen a handful of times. The rearrangement uses TRBV5-1 and TRBJ1-5; D might be TRBD1 (5 bases). Trimming took off 5 bases at V and 3 bases at J, with 15 bases between the two ends. The V gene's germline CDR1 is SGHRS and CDR2 YFSETQ. The length of the CDR3 is 15 residues. The CDR3: CASSQIAGDNQPQHF. The CDR3 coding sequence is TGCGCCAGCAGTCAGATTGCGGGGGACAATCAGCCCCAGCATTTT.

J is TRBJ2-7 and V is TRBV30; TRBD1 aligns across 12 bases. The CDR3 contains 13 residues. Germline loops: CDR1 GTSNPN, CDR2 SVGIG (reference sequence). The trim removed 6 bases at V and 4 bases at J, leaving 4 bases unmatched. The CDR3 nucleotides read TGTGCCTGTCCGGGACAGGGGGCTTACGAGCAGTACTTC. This translates into CACPGQGAYEQYF.